A single sample gave rise to the 3 T cell receptor beta chains below, sequenced in a study of neurological immune-mediated disorders. TCRdb analysed the 5' RACE reads with MiXCR anew, one entry per CDR3 protein. This table has about 46,000 distinct CDR3 sequences, less than 4% appearing once. Sequencing was done on a sample of PBMCs. Every receptor here comes from a woman between 45 and 60 years old with multiple sclerosis.

This clonotype showed up many times. V is TRBV6-6 and J is TRBJ1-4; D unresolved. Germline CDR1 reads MNHNY; CDR2 reads SVGAGI (reference sequence). The ends were cut back, 1 base at V and 1 base at J, with 13 bases in the middle. This CDR3 has 17 amino acids. The CDR3: CASSYFDLGLTNEKLFF. The CDR3 DNA is TGTGCCAGCAGTTACTTCGATTTAGGGCTAACTAATGAAAAACTGTTTTTT.

This clonotype was counted ten times or more. The rearrangement uses TRBV5-1 and TRBJ2-1; TRBD2 aligns across 7 bases. Unmatched junction bases numbered 11, after V lost 3 bases and J lost 8 bases. CDR1 is SGHRS, CDR2 YFSETQ, per germline. The CDR3 runs 15 residues. CDR3 nucleotides: TGCGCCAGCAGCTGGACGGCGGGGCTAGCGGATGAGCAGTTCTTC. This codes for CASSWTAGLADEQFF.

In its sample, this clonotype was seen many times. V is TRBV7-8 and J is TRBJ2-5, with D uncertain. Germline CDR1 is SGHVS and CDR2 is FQNEAQ. Between the trimmed V and J ends, which lost 5 bases and 5 bases, there was a span of 18 bases. The CDR3 length is 15 residues. CDR3 nucleotides: TGTGCCAGCAGCCCCGACACCTCGCGGCGGGAGACCCAGTACTTC. It is translated as CASSPDTSRRETQYF.